Each of the 3 T cell receptor beta chains below was sequenced from the same sample in a study of early T cells in non-severe SARS-CoV-2 infection. TCRdb fed the 5' RACE reads into MiXCR, producing one record per CDR3 protein. The data contain about 76,000 distinct CDR3 sequences, around 11% of them singletons. Sequencing input: whole blood. These receptors all come from an adult who was a healthcare worker with PCR-confirmed SARS-CoV-2 infection or an uninfected control (not recorded which).

This clonotype has a count of ten or more. The chain is built from TRBV30 and TRBJ2-2; no clear D. Germline lookup yields CDR1 GTSNPN and CDR2 SVGIG (reference sequence). This CDR3 contains 18 residues. The V end was cut by 0 bases, the J end by 6 bases, with 23 bases between. CDR3 sequence: CAWSVPPGFSRLPGELFF. In DNA, the CDR3 is TGTGCCTGGAGTGTACCCCCCGGATTTAGCCGGCTGCCCGGGGAGCTGTTTTTT.

The rearrangement uses TRBV14 and TRBJ2-3, with TRBD1 matching over 7 bases. The CDR3 is 15 residues long. The V gene's germline CDR1 is SGHDN and CDR2 FVKESK. The V segment lost 1 base and the J segment 4 bases; nucleotides outside the gene matches: 5. In DNA form, the CDR3 reads TGTGCCAGCAGCCAAGCTCTGGACAGGCCAGATACGCAGTATTTT. Encoded protein: CASSQALDRPDTQYF.

J is TRBJ2-3 and V is TRBV4-1; D unclear. Per the germline V gene, CDR1 is MGHRA and CDR2 is YSYEKL. V lost 0 bases and J 6 bases, leaving 7 bases between the germline ends. This CDR3 is built from 13 residues. The CDR3 protein is CASSQETTDTQYF. As DNA, the CDR3 is TGCGCCAGCAGCCAAGAAACAACTGATACGCAGTATTTT.